This TCR beta chain was captured by sequencing in a study of blood T cell repertoires in COVID-19. Across the study: The United States, Italy and Spain were the sources of the acute and convalescent COVID-19 samples. In each case, the material was cDNA or gDNA derived from T cells, B-cell-depleted T cells, or PBMCs.

Data came from immunoSEQ multiplex PCR; TCRdb stores just in-frame clones and leaves some out. The sample shows some 260,000 clones, 87% of them seen only once. Adults between about 18 and 95 years of age took part from some 25 US areas. Cohort allocation depended upon clinical history that participants reported. Germline CDR1 MDHEN, CDR2 SYDVKM. The CDR3 totals 18 residues. The J segment lost 3 bases and the V segment lost 5 bases, leaving 17 bases of the junction unmatched. Material for sequencing was PBMCs or T cells enriched from blood (not recorded which). The chain is built from TRBV28 and TRBJ2-7, with 9 bases that match TRBD2. This TCR was recovered from a woman aged 25 to 39 with acute COVID-19. This chain's CDR3 is CASSTRSGTSSIIYEQYF. The CDR3 region has the DNA TGTGCCAGCAGTACACGTTCCGGGACTAGCTCAATCATCTACGAGCAGTACTTC.